The rows below give T cell receptor beta chains drawn from one sample of a study of post-analysis software for immune sequencing data. TCRdb called the PCR reads again in MiXCR, with one record for every CDR3 protein. Among roughly 400,000 distinct CDR3 sequences listed, 35% to 45% were seen once. The sample comprised blood. These receptors all stem from a girl aged 2 to 9 with multiple sclerosis. The CDR3 runs from the conserved cysteine through the conserved F or W. D genes are given only for firm matches. Clone size appears in some rows only: once, few, many, or a class for an expanded clone.

TRBD1	few	TRBV20-1	TRBJ1-2	TGCAGTGCCGCCCGGGACAGGGGGCGAGGCTACACCTTC	CSAARDRGRGYTF
NA	few	TRBV11-2	TRBJ2-5	TGTGCCAGCAGCTACGGGCAGCAAGAGACCCAGTACTTC	CASSYGQQETQYF
TRBD1	NA	TRBV4-3	TRBJ1-2	TGCGCCAGCAGCCATGGACAGGGGCCCTTTGGCTACACCTTC	CASSHGQGPFGYTF
NA	NA	TRBV7-9	TRBJ2-1	TGTGCCAGCAGCTATCACAGGGAACGGGGAGAAGAGACCCGGTTCTTC	CASSYHRERGEETRFF
TRBD2	NA	TRBV7-2	TRBJ2-5	TGTGCCAGCAGCTTAGAACTAGCGGCAACACAAGAGACCCAGTACTTC	CASSLELAATQETQYF
TRBD2	NA	TRBV9	TRBJ2-1	TGTGCCAGCAGCTCCCCGTTGGGGGGACTAGGTCCCCATGAGCAGTTCTTC	CASSSPLGGLGPHEQFF
TRBD2	once	TRBV6-6	TRBJ2-3	TGTGCCAGCAGATTAGCGGGGGAGGGCACAGATACGCAGTATTTT	CASRLAGEGTDTQYF
TRBD2	few	TRBV6-1	TRBJ2-1	TGTGCCAGCAGCCAAACTCCTAGCGGGGGCGCTTGCGGTGAGCAGTTCTTC	CASSQTPSGGACGEQFF
TRBD1	few	TRBV6-5	TRBJ1-5	TGTGCCAGCAGGCCGGGACAGTATCTCAATCAGCCCCAGCATTTT	CASRPGQYLNQPQHF
TRBD1	NA	TRBV5-1	TRBJ1-2	TGCGCCAGCAGCTTGGAGACAGGGTGGGATGGCTACACCTTC	CASSLETGWDGYTF